The T cell receptor (beta chain) described here comes from a study of vaccination and CD4 T cells after COVID-19. Time point given: late sampling 161 to 241 days after vaccination in three convalescent patients. Treatment denoted: roughly 11-day PBMC culture with coronavirus spike peptide pools or control peptides (ViraFEST assay). As to this clonotype: As yet, its antigen is unknown.

CDR1 is DFQATT, CDR2 SNEGSKA, per germline (reference sequence). The CDR3 has 13 residues. At the Johns Hopkins FTIC core, DNA taken from cultured CD4+ T cells was sequenced by way of the Oncomine TCR Beta short-read assay. One entry per CDR3 protein results from TCRdb running MiXCR on the PCR reads. The table lists 15,000 to 20,000 distinct CDR3 sequences, about 51% of them singletons, with 20% to 25% in the top ten. The sequence came from a human donor who had recovered from COVID-19. Source: CD4+ T cells from blood, cultured in vitro, taken about 7 months after SARS-CoV-2 vaccination. The chain has TRBV20-1 and TRBJ1-1, with D perhaps matching TRBD1 (5 bases). CDR3 loop: CRGTGTFSTEAFF. CDR3 in DNA: TGCAGAGGGACCGGGACTTTCAGCACTGAAGCTTTCTTT.